This entry is about one TCR beta chain. The target antigen is unknown. These data come from a study of cytomegalovirus exposure and HLA in healthy donors. Study conclusions and caveats: V- and J-gene trimming in TCR beta was tied to a missense DCLRE1C variant by an analysis performed later. Within an earlier analysis, most TCR beta V segments proved productive either about 87% or about 30% of the time.

PCR was performed using 60 Vbeta and 13 Jbeta primers. Profiling relied on immunoSEQ multiplex PCR, and the TCRdb table lists in-frame clones only, not all of them. The repertoire holds some 67,000 clones, with 70% to 90% as singletons. J lost 0 bases, V lost 5 bases, and 5 bases had no gene match. The CDR3 is 15 residues long. Germline assignment: CDR1 MNHNY and CDR2 SVGAGI (reference sequence). This TCR derives from a young woman in good health and CMV-seronegative. V gene TRBV6-6 combines with J gene TRBJ1-1; 8 nucleotides align to TRBD1. The specimen was PBMCs. The CDR3: CASSPRQGLNTEAFF. The CDR3 DNA reads as TGTGCCAGCAGTCCCCGACAGGGGTTGAACACTGAAGCTTTCTTT.